The TCR beta chain under discussion was sequenced for a study of CD8+CD57+ T cells in acquired aplastic anemia. Only patients with CD8+CD57+ cell expansion on flow cytometry were chosen for sequencing. Everyone among the patients had severe acquired aplastic anemia. Receipt of therapy had not occurred in any patient by the time of blood sampling. Study-level findings and limits: Common to patients and controls were approximately 30 CD8+ CDR3 sequences.

About this clonotype: The antigen is unknown. A single base separates this from a much larger clone, so it may be a read error.

Genomic DNA, serving as template, underwent TCR beta VDJ and CDR3 profiling. From the reads, TCRdb called clonotypes with MiXCR, one entry per CDR3 protein. Altogether a few hundred thousand distinct CDR3 sequences are present, roughly 59% being singletons, with the ten largest covering under 1.5%. CDR1 is MNHEY, CDR2 SVGAGI, per germline. This CDR3 has 15 residues. The sequence was obtained from a human donor with aplastic anemia. The chain has TRBV6-5 and TRBJ2-5, with D possibly matching TRBD2 (5 bases). Sequencing was done on a sample of sorted CD4+, CD8+, or CD8+CD57+ T cells (not recorded which) from PBMCs. The CDR3 coding sequence is TGTGCCAGCCGTTACTCGGGTGTGGCTAGCCGGTCCCAGTACTTC. It specifies CASRYSGVASRSQYF.